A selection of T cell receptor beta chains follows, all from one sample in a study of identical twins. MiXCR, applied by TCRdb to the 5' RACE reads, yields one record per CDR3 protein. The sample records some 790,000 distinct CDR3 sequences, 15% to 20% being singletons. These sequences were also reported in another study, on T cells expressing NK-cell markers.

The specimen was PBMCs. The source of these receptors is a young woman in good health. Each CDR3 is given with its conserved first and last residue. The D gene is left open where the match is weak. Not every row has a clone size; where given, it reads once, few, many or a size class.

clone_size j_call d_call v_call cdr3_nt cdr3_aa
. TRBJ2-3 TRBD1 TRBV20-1 TGCAGTGCCACTAAACAGGGGGATACGCAGTATTTT CSATKQGDTQYF
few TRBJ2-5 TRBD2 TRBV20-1 TGCAGTGCTGTCCGAGCTAGCGGGGCAGAGACCCAGTACTTC CSAVRASGAETQYF
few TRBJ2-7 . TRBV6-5 TGTGCCAGCAGGTATAGCGGCTATACCTACGAGCAGTACTTC CASRYSGYTYEQYF
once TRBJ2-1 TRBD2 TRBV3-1 TGTGCCAGCAGCCTCCGGACTAGCGGGGGGGGCAATGAGCAGTTCTTC CASSLRTSGGGNEQFF
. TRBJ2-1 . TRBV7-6 TGTGCCGTTACGGGAGACATTGGGTCCTACAATGAGCAGTTCTTC CAVTGDIGSYNEQFF
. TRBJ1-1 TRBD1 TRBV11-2 TGTGCCAGCAGCTTACGGCATCGGGACAGGGGGCACACTGAAGCTTTCTTT CASSLRHRDRGHTEAFF
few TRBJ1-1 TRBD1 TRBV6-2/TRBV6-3 TGTGCCAGCAACCGAGCTCGGGACAGCCCAAACACTGAAGCTTTCTTT CASNRARDSPNTEAFF
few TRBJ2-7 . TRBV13 TGTGCCAGCAGCCGGTCTATGGGGAACGAGCAGTACTTC CASSRSMGNEQYF
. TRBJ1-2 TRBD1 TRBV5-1 TGCGCCAGCAGCTCAGGACAGGGGCCTGGCTACACCTTC CASSSGQGPGYTF
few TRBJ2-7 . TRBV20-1 TGCAGTGCTAGAGCTCGAAACTACGAGCAGTACTTC CSARARNYEQYF
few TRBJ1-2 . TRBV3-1 TGTGCCAGCAGCCAAGATCGCCCAGAGAATGGCTACACCTTC CASSQDRPENGYTF
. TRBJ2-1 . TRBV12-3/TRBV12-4 TGTGCCAGCAGTTTGGGGGGTCCCTACTCCTACAATGAGCAGTTCTTC CASSLGGPYSYNEQFF
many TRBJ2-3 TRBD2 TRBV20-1 TGCAGTGCTGGGGGCCTAGCGGGTGCTAGCACAGATACGCAGTATTTT CSAGGLAGASTDTQYF
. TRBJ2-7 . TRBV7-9 TGTGCCAGCAGCCGAATCCCACAGGGTGGGTTCGAGCAGTACTTC CASSRIPQGGFEQYF
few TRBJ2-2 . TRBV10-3 TGTGCCATCAGTGAGGGCTCCAACACCGGGGAGCTGTTTTTT CAISEGSNTGELFF
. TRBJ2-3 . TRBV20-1 TGCAGTGCTAGTCTGGGTAAGGGGTCAGATACGCAGTATTTT CSASLGKGSDTQYF
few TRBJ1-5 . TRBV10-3 TGTGCCATCAGTGAGGGGGACAGCAATCAGCCCCAGCATTTT CAISEGDSNQPQHF
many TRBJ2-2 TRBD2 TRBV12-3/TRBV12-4 TGTGCCAGCTCTCTAGCGGGGGGGAACACCGGGGAGCTGTTTTTT CASSLAGGNTGELFF
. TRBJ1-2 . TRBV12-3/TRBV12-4 TGTGCCAGCAGTTTGGCCCAGACCATGAGACACTATGGCTACACCTTC CASSLAQTMRHYGYTF
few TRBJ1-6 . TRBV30 TGTGCCTGGACTGTATGGGCGGATAATTCACCCCTCCACTTT CAWTVWADNSPLHF
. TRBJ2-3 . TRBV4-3 TGCGCCAGCAGCCAAGATCTGGTAATGACGGAAAGCACAGATACGCAGTATTTT CASSQDLVMTESTDTQYF
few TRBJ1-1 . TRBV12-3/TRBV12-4 TGTGCCAGCCTCGTCCGGCGGTCGGGCACTGAAGCTTTCTTT CASLVRRSGTEAFF
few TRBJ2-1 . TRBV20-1 TGCAGTGCTAGAGATAACCCTAATGAGCAGTTCTTC CSARDNPNEQFF
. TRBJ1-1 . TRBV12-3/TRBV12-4 TGTGCCAGCAGCCGCGCGGGGGGGGACATGAACACTGAAGCTTTCTTT CASSRAGGDMNTEAFF
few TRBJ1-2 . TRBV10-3 TGTGCCATCAGTGAGTCTGCCTATGGCTACACCTTC CAISESAYGYTF
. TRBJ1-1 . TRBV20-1 TGCAGTGTCGCGGGCACTGAAGCTTTCTTT CSVAGTEAFF
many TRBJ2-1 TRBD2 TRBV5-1 TGCGCCAGCAGCTTGGTCCTAGCGGGAGGTGAGCAGTTCTTC CASSLVLAGGEQFF
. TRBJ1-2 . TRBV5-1 TGCGCCAGCAGACCTCAGGGAAGCTATGGCTACACCTTC CASRPQGSYGYTF
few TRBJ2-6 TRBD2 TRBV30 TGTGCCTGGGATAGCGGGAGGGCCCCTGGGGCCAACGTCCTGACTTTC CAWDSGRAPGANVLTF
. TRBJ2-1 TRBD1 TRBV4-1 TGCGCCAGCAGCCAAGCCTTTGGGAGACCCGGGACAGGAATCTCCTACAATGAGCAGTTCTTC CASSQAFGRPGTGISYNEQFF
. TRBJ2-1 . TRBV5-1 TGCGCCACCAAACTGGAAAGCTCCTACAATGAGCAGTTCTTC CATKLESSYNEQFF
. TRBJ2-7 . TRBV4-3 TGCGCCAGCAGCCAAGAGCTAAGGGGAGAGCAGTACTTC CASSQELRGEQYF
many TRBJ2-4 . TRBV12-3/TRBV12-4 TGTGCCAGCAGTCGAACCGAGGAGGACATTCAGTACTTC CASSRTEEDIQYF
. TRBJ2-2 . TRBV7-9 TGTGCCAGCGGCTCCAGCTCCATTACTGGGGAGCTGTTTTTT CASGSSSITGELFF
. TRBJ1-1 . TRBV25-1 TGTGCCAGCAGGGACAGATATTCTCGTCGAGCTTTCTTT CASRDRYSRRAFF
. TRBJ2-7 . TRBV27 TGTGCCAGCAGTATCGCAGGGGTGTACTACGAGCAGTACTTC CASSIAGVYYEQYF
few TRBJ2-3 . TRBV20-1 TGCAGTGCCAATGCCCTCAGCACAGATACGCAGTATTTT CSANALSTDTQYF
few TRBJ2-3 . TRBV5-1 TGCGCCAGCAGCTTTGGGCCCGGCGCAGATACGCAGTATTTT CASSFGPGADTQYF
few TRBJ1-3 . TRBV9 TGTGCCAGCTCAAGGGACTTCTTAAACACCATATATTTT CASSRDFLNTIYF
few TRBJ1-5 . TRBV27 TGTGCCAGCAGTTGGGGGTTGAATAGCAATCAGCCCCAGCATTTT CASSWGLNSNQPQHF
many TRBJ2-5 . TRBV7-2 TGTGCCAGCAGCTTAGCGTATTGGGAAGAGACCCAGTACTTC CASSLAYWEETQYF
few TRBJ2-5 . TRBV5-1 TGCGCCAGCAGCCTGTGGGGCGCAGGGGAAGAGACCCAGTACTTC CASSLWGAGEETQYF
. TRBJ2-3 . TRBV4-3 TGCGCCAGCAGCCAAGGGGTTTTTTCTAGCACAGATACGCAGTATTTT CASSQGVFSSTDTQYF
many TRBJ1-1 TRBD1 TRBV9 TGTGCCAGCAGCGTAGTCGGCAGGGGGGGCACTGAAGCTTTCTTT CASSVVGRGGTEAFF
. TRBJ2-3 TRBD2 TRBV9 TGTGCCAGCAGCGTAGACCTAGCGGGGGGCGTAAATACGCAGTATTTT CASSVDLAGGVNTQYF
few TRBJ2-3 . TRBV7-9 TGTGCCAGCAGCCCCACCAGAGGTCCCACAGATACGCAGTATTTT CASSPTRGPTDTQYF
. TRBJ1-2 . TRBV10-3 TGTGCCATCAGTAAGGTTTTCTCTCAGAACTATGGCTACACCTTC CAISKVFSQNYGYTF
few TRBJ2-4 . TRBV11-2 TGTGCCAGCAGCTCCATGTCAACTAGCACCCTTGGGAGCAAAAACATTCAGTACTTC CASSSMSTSTLGSKNIQYF
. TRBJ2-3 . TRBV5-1 TGCGCCAGCAGCTTGACAGAGATGGATACGCAGTATTTT CASSLTEMDTQYF
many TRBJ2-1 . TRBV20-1 TGCAGTGCACTCTCCCCGCAGGGGTACAATGAGCAGTTCTTC CSALSPQGYNEQFF
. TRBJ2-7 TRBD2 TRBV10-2 TGCGCCAGCAGTGAGTACAGGACTAGCGACCAAAAGGAGTACTTC CASSEYRTSDQKEYF
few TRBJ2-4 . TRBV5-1 TGCGCCAGCAGCTTGGGAGGGTTAGAAAACATTCAGTACTTC CASSLGGLENIQYF